This TCR beta chain was observed in a study of blood T cell repertoires in COVID-19. Generated by immunoSEQ multiplex PCR, the TCRdb table keeps only in-frame clones and is missing some. The data show over 55,000 clones, with over 70% seen just once and approximately 8% held by the top ten. Germline loops: CDR1 SGHRS, CDR2 YFSETQ. V lost 2 bases and J lost 5; bases outside the gene matches: 3. This CDR3 comprises 13 residues. V is TRBV5-1 and J is TRBJ2-5; 7 nucleotides line up with TRBD1. The sequence was obtained from a man aged 45-65 years with active COVID-19. Sequencing input: peripheral blood. The CDR3 sequence is CASSLTGVETQYF. CDR3 nucleotide sequence: TGCGCCAGCAGCTTAACAGGGGTCGAGACCCAGTACTTC.